Listed below are T cell receptor beta chains from one sample, sequenced in a study of neurological immune-mediated disorders. TCRdb re-derived calls from the 5' RACE reads in MiXCR, one entry per CDR3 protein. Of tens of thousands of distinct CDR3 sequences in the sample, 2.6% were seen once. Sequencing used PBMCs. The origin of the receptors is a woman aged 25-40 years with multiple sclerosis. Both conserved end residues are part of each CDR3. Each record gives: clone size, D gene, V gene, J gene, CDR3 protein, CDR3 DNA. D genes are given only for firm matches. Part of the rows lack a size; the others show once, few, many or a class for expanded clones.

many,TRBD2,TRBV14,TRBJ2-1,CASSQVLAGSYNEQFF,TGTGCCAGCAGCCAAGTTCTAGCGGGGAGCTACAATGAGCAGTTCTTC
many,TRBD2,TRBV29-1,TRBJ2-3,CSVEVVAGFTDTQYF,TGCAGCGTTGAAGTAGTAGCGGGGTTCACAGATACGCAGTATTTT
many,TRBD2,TRBV20-1,TRBJ2-1,CSATTSGEYRQFF,TGCAGTGCTACGACTAGCGGGGAATACAGGCAGTTCTTC
many,.,TRBV28,TRBJ1-5,CATSLGGLNQPQHF,TGTGCCACCTCCCTAGGTGGACTCAATCAGCCCCAGCATTTT
many,TRBD2,TRBV5-1,TRBJ2-7,CASSKGTSGIEQYF,TGCGCCAGCAGCAAAGGGACTAGCGGGATCGAGCAGTACTTC
many,.,TRBV20-1,TRBJ2-3,CSAPPVRVTDTQYF,TGCAGTGCTCCCCCCGTCAGGGTGACAGATACGCAGTATTTT
many,TRBD1,TRBV20-1,TRBJ1-2,CSARVGWDRGMLGYGYTF,TGCAGTGCTAGAGTGGGATGGGACAGGGGAATGCTGGGCTATGGCTACACCTTC
many,TRBD2,TRBV11-2,TRBJ2-3,CASSQGLAVSTDTQYF,TGTGCCAGCAGCCAGGGACTAGCGGTTAGCACAGATACGCAGTATTTT
many,TRBD2,TRBV6-6,TRBJ2-3,CASTRTSGRITDTQYF,TGTGCCAGCACCAGGACTAGCGGGAGGATCACAGATACGCAGTATTTT
many,TRBD2,TRBV5-1,TRBJ2-1,CASSLGLAGYNEQFF,TGCGCCAGCAGCTTGGGACTAGCGGGATACAATGAGCAGTTCTTC
many,.,TRBV20-1,TRBJ2-5,CSARLGIHRETQYF,TGCAGTGCTAGACTCGGAATCCATCGAGAGACCCAGTACTTC
many,.,TRBV5-1,TRBJ2-1,CASSLGLASYNEQFF,TGCGCCAGCAGCTTGGGACTGGCCTCCTACAATGAGCAGTTCTTC
many,.,TRBV6-2/TRBV6-3,TRBJ2-4,CASSTRSNIQYF,TGTGCCAGCAGTACCAGAAGCAACATTCAGTACTTC
many,TRBD1,TRBV20-1,TRBJ2-2,CSARDRDASNTGELFF,TGCAGTGCCAGAGACAGGGACGCTTCGAACACCGGGGAGCTGTTTTTT
many,.,TRBV20-1,TRBJ2-1,CSARDIGGDYNEQFF,TGCAGTGCTAGAGATATAGGCGGGGACTACAATGAGCAGTTCTTC
many,.,TRBV6-2/TRBV6-3,TRBJ2-1,CASTERGRGNEQFF,TGTGCCAGCACCGAAAGAGGCCGGGGCAATGAGCAGTTCTTC
many,TRBD2,TRBV12-3/TRBV12-4,TRBJ2-1,CASLAGGNEQFF,TGTGCCAGCCTAGCGGGAGGGAATGAGCAGTTCTTC
many,.,TRBV20-1,TRBJ2-7,CSALSQGWGEQYF,TGCAGTGCTCTCTCACAGGGCTGGGGCGAGCAGTACTTC
many,.,TRBV27,TRBJ2-5,CASSSPTKRYF,TGTGCCAGCAGTTCCCCGACTAAACGGTACTTC
many,TRBD2,TRBV11-3,TRBJ2-3,CASSLGTSETDTQYF,TGTGCCAGCAGCTTAGGGACTAGTGAAACAGATACGCAGTATTTT
many,.,TRBV3-1,TRBJ2-1,CASSQDKWYEQFF,TGTGCCAGCAGCCAAGATAAGTGGTATGAGCAGTTCTTC
many,.,TRBV18,TRBJ2-5,CASSPQGIDQETQYF,TGTGCCAGCTCACCACAGGGGATCGACCAAGAGACCCAGTACTTC
few,.,TRBV25-1,TRBJ2-2,CASSVWGLRDTGELFF,TGTGCCAGCAGTGTATGGGGGCTACGGGACACCGGGGAGCTGTTTTTT
many,.,TRBV29-1,TRBJ2-7,CSVEDLPGEQYF,TGCAGCGTTGAGGATCTCCCCGGGGAGCAGTACTTC
many,.,TRBV5-6,TRBJ2-7,CASSPKTGGSLGEINHEQYF,TGTGCCAGCAGCCCTAAGACAGGAGGTAGCTTGGGGGAAATTAACCACGAGCAGTACTTC
many,.,TRBV7-2,TRBJ1-5,CASSLVLSGDPRNQPQHF,TGTGCCAGCAGCTTAGTGTTGTCAGGCGACCCGAGAAATCAGCCCCAGCATTTT
many,.,TRBV20-1,TRBJ1-5,CSARVQGFAGGNQPQHF,TGCAGTGCTAGAGTACAGGGTTTCGCTGGGGGGAATCAGCCCCAGCATTTT
many,.,TRBV7-2,TRBJ2-1,CASSLVGGYNEQFF,TGTGCCAGCAGCTTAGTCGGGGGCTACAATGAGCAGTTCTTC
many,.,TRBV10-3,TRBJ2-6,CAISESWGKETSSSGANVLTF,TGTGCCATCAGTGAGTCGTGGGGTAAAGAGACTTCGAGCTCTGGGGCCAACGTCCTGACTTTC
many,TRBD1,TRBV20-1,TRBJ2-1,CSAQTGGASNEQFF,TGCAGTGCTCAGACAGGGGGCGCCTCAAATGAGCAGTTCTTC
many,TRBD2,TRBV7-8,TRBJ2-3,CASSAGRGGGFGDTQYF,TGTGCCAGCAGCGCAGGTCGGGGGGGAGGTTTTGGAGATACGCAGTATTTT
many,.,TRBV10-3,TRBJ2-7,CAISNSYEQYF,TGTGCCATCAGTAACTCATACGAGCAGTACTTC
many,.,TRBV5-6,TRBJ2-7,CASSPLGTRSYEQYF,TGTGCCAGCAGCCCACTCGGGACTCGGTCCTACGAGCAGTACTTC
many,.,TRBV4-3,TRBJ1-2,CASSQDAGGDGYTF,TGCGCCAGCAGCCAAGATGCGGGGGGCGACGGCTACACCTTC
many,.,TRBV28,TRBJ2-7,CASGPGSIWYEQYF,TGTGCCAGCGGGCCCGGGTCCATTTGGTACGAGCAGTACTTC
many,TRBD1,TRBV7-2,TRBJ2-1,CASSLTGTDYNEQFF,TGTGCCAGCAGCTTGACCGGGACAGATTACAATGAGCAGTTCTTC
many,.,TRBV20-1,TRBJ2-1,CSAQGDNEQFF,TGCAGTGCCCAGGGCGACAATGAGCAGTTCTTC
many,.,TRBV7-6,TRBJ2-3,CASSPTLTDTQYF,TGTGCCAGCAGCCCGACCCTCACAGATACGCAGTATTTT
many,.,TRBV3-1,TRBJ2-2,CASIGDVGELFF,TGTGCCAGCATCGGGGACGTGGGGGAGCTGTTTTTT
many,TRBD2,TRBV5-1,TRBJ2-1,CASSLVAGGNEQFF,TGCGCCAGCAGCTTGGTGGCGGGAGGGAATGAGCAGTTCTTC
many,TRBD2,TRBV20-1,TRBJ2-1,CSARDLGTSGSMEQFF,TGCAGTGCTAGAGATCTAGGGACTAGCGGGAGCATGGAGCAGTTCTTC
many,.,TRBV3-1,TRBJ1-2,CASSQGHQSRKSNYGYTF,TGTGCCAGCAGCCAAGGACACCAATCAAGGAAGTCTAACTATGGCTACACCTTC
many,TRBD2,TRBV28,TRBJ2-7,CASGVGLAGTYEQYF,TGTGCCAGCGGGGTAGGACTAGCGGGGACCTACGAGCAGTACTTC
many,.,TRBV7-6,TRBJ2-7,CASSLGSPRRQYF,TGTGCCAGCAGCTTGGGATCCCCACGAAGGCAGTACTTC
many,TRBD1,TRBV29-1,TRBJ1-5,CSVDQGGGQPQHF,TGCAGCGTTGACCAGGGGGGTGGTCAGCCCCAGCATTTT
many,TRBD2,TRBV6-5,TRBJ2-7,CASSYWGPGLAGWSSYEQYF,TGTGCCAGCAGTTATTGGGGACCGGGACTAGCGGGTTGGAGCTCCTACGAGCAGTACTTC
many,.,TRBV10-3,TRBJ1-6,CAISEEIYNSPLHF,TGTGCCATCAGTGAGGAGATCTATAATTCACCCCTCCACTTT
many,.,TRBV20-1,TRBJ1-1,CSARGGLTTEAFF,TGCAGTGCTAGGGGGGGATTGACCACTGAAGCTTTCTTT
.,.,TRBV20-1,TRBJ1-4,CSARDDIGLFF,TGCAGTGCTAGAGATGACATTGGGCTGTTTTTT
many,.,TRBV6-5,TRBJ2-3,CASSYSGGTTDTQYF,TGTGCCAGCAGTTACTCCGGCGGGACCACAGATACGCAGTATTTT
many,.,TRBV24-1,TRBJ2-1,CATSASRRTSEQFF,TGTGCCACCAGTGCCTCAAGACGGACAAGTGAGCAGTTCTTC
many,.,TRBV28,TRBJ1-2,CATNWGTSYGYTF,TGTGCCACTAATTGGGGGACATCCTATGGCTACACCTTC
many,.,TRBV20-1,TRBJ1-3,CSARDHTQGSGNTIYF,TGCAGTGCTAGAGATCACACCCAGGGGTCTGGAAACACCATATATTTT
many,TRBD2,TRBV29-1,TRBJ2-3,CSAGVRGLAGGYGDTQYF,TGCAGCGCCGGGGTCAGGGGGCTAGCGGGAGGCTATGGGGATACGCAGTATTTT
many,TRBD2,TRBV5-1,TRBJ2-1,CASGTSAYNEQFF,TGCGCCAGCGGAACTAGCGCATACAATGAGCAGTTCTTC
many,.,TRBV15,TRBJ2-2,CATSRDAAHTGELFF,TGTGCCACCAGCAGAGACGCTGCGCACACCGGGGAGCTGTTTTTT
many,TRBD1,TRBV6-5,TRBJ2-7,CAVQGTGGRYEQYF,TGTGCCGTCCAGGGGACAGGGGGGAGATACGAGCAGTACTTC